One sample yielded the 7 T cell receptor beta chains listed below, sequenced in a study of T-cell reconstitution after alpha-beta-depleted transplantation in children. Unique molecular identifiers were used to barcode this TCRbeta library. Via MiXCR, TCRdb re-called the PCR reads, giving one row per CDR3 protein. The sample holds 610,000 or so distinct CDR3 sequences, 25% to 30% seen once. Here the sequenced sample was PBMCs, taken before TCRalphabeta/CD19-depleted stem cell transplant. These receptors were collected from a boy under two years old with Wiskott-Aldrich syndrome, due to receive a stem cell transplant.

This clonotype occurred a few times. CDR3 in DNA: TGCGCCAGCAGCTTGATTGTGGGGCCGGCCACTGAAGCTTTCTTT. It is translated as CASSLIVGPATEAFF. The chain joins TRBV5-1 to TRBJ1-1, with D possibly TRBD1 on 5 matching bases. Germline CDR1 and CDR2: SGHRS and YFSETQ. The CDR3 is 15 residues long. Trimming stripped 1 base from V and 4 bases from J, with 14 bases between.

There are a few counts of this clonotype. The CDR3 DNA sequence: TGTGCCAGCAGTTACGCAGACAATCAGCCCCAGCATTTT. Translating it yields CASSYADNQPQHF. The V and J genes are TRBV6-2 or TRBV6-3 and TRBJ1-5; D remains ambiguous. This CDR3 is 13 amino acids long. The V end lost 2 bases, the J end lost 3 bases, and 5 bases lay between the germline ends. Per germline, CDR1 MNHEY and CDR2 SVGEGT.

This clonotype was seen more than once but under ten times. The genes are TRBV5-1 and TRBJ2-7, with a weak D call TRBD2 (5 bases). Germline assignment: CDR1 SGHRS and CDR2 YFSETQ. Trimming stripped 3 bases from V and 3 bases from J, with 10 bases between. The CDR3 totals 13 residues. The CDR3 DNA reads as TGCGCCAGCAGCTCTGGACTCTACTACGAGCAGTACTTC. This codes for CASSSGLYYEQYF. Variable domain in full (rest from reference TRBV5-1 and TRBJ2-7): KAGVTQTPRYLIKTRGQQVTLSCSPISGHRSVSWYQQTPGQGLQFLFEYFSETQRNKGNFPGRFSGRQFSNSRSEMNVSTLELGDSALYLCASSSGLYYEQYFGPGTRLTVT.

This clonotype was found a few times. This chain uses TRBV14 with TRBJ2-1, with 14 bases matching TRBD2. V shed 4 bases and J 14 bases; nucleotides not matched to a gene: 1. The germline V gene has CDR1 SGHDN and CDR2 FVKESK. This CDR3 spans 12 amino acids. This CDR3 is CASSPTSGREFF. The CDR3 nucleotides read TGTGCCAGCAGCCCGACTAGCGGGAGGGAGTTCTTC.

This clonotype was recorded a few times. The rearrangement uses TRBV5-1 and TRBJ1-1; D is uncertain. CDR1 and CDR2 (germline): SGHRS, YFSETQ. The CDR3 sequence is 14 residues long. V was cut by 3 bases and J by 0 bases, with 9 bases left in between. The CDR3 bases are TGCGCCAGCAGCTCGACAACAATGAACACTGAAGCTTTCTTT. Protein sequence: CASSSTTMNTEAFF.

This clonotype was seen more than once but under ten times. The rearrangement links TRBV15 to TRBJ1-2; D might be TRBD1 (5 bases). The CDR3 length is 16 residues. The V end lost 0 bases, the J end lost 0 bases, and 11 bases lay between the germline ends. Germline lookup yields CDR1 LNHNV and CDR2 YYDKDF (reference sequence). Here the CDR3 reads CATSRDGTGTNYGYTF. CDR3 in DNA: TGTGCCACCAGCAGAGATGGTACAGGCACTAACTATGGCTACACCTTC.

The gene calls are TRBV5-1 and TRBJ2-3; TRBD2 aligns across 11 bases. V shed 7 bases and J 2 bases; nucleotides not matched to a gene: 9. The CDR3 contains 16 residues. Per germline, CDR1 SGHRS and CDR2 YFSETQ. CDR3 sequence (DNA): TGCGCCAGCGGGACTAGCGGAGGAGGGGCCACAGATACGCAGTATTTT. Its translation is CASGTSGGGATDTQYF.